This T cell receptor (beta chain) was captured in a study of read filtering for tumor transcriptome and immune sequencing. V dropped 0 bases and J dropped 7 bases, with 6 bases sitting between them. Germline CDR1 reads GTSNPN; CDR2 reads SVGIG (reference sequence). The CDR3 is 12 amino acids. Molecular barcoded adaptors covering alpha/delta and beta/gamma chains were used on about 0.4 ug RNA. MiXCR, run by TCRdb on the reads, gives a single entry per CDR3 protein. This sample has 20,000 or so distinct CDR3 sequences, with approximately 22% found just once. This TCR derives from a donor at least 40 years old with multiple myeloma. The chain uses TRBV30 and TRBJ1-4; D is unclear. The sample comprised a population of CD138-negative cells sorted from bone marrow. The CDR3 sequence is CAWSVIREKLFF. The CDR3 nucleotides read TGTGCCTGGAGTGTAATTCGTGAAAAACTGTTTTTT.